This T cell receptor (beta chain) was sequenced during a study of T-cell reconstitution after alpha-beta-depleted transplantation in children. General study results and limits: About two months after transplant, alpha-beta T cells reportedly came from several hundred expanded graft clones. After transplant, high TCRbeta diversity at day 60 in some patients arose from surviving recipient T cells and thymic progenitors. Once a year had passed after transplant, T-cell counts and diversity came mostly from newly produced T cells.

This CDR3 has 14 amino acids. Germline CDR1 and CDR2: MNHEY and SMNVEV (reference sequence). With 3 bases clipped from V and 4 bases from J, the junction kept 6 bases outside the gene matches. A library of TCRbeta sequences, prepared with unique molecular identifiers, was generated. TCRdb itself ran the PCR reads through MiXCR, one entry per CDR3 protein. The sample includes hundreds of thousands of distinct CDR3 sequences, less than 9.5% of them seen just once. This clonotype came up many times. Its antigen is not identified. This receptor was taken from a female patient aged 2 to 10 who had a stem cell transplant for Fanconi anemia, so the T cells may come from the graft donor. The rearrangement links TRBV27 to TRBJ2-7; 7 bases map to TRBD1. This material consisted of peripheral blood, taken 360 days after TCRalphabeta/CD19-depleted stem cell transplant. In DNA, the CDR3 is TGTGCCAGCAGTTTCAGGCACAGGGGATACGAGCAGTACTTC. Protein sequence: CASSFRHRGYEQYF.